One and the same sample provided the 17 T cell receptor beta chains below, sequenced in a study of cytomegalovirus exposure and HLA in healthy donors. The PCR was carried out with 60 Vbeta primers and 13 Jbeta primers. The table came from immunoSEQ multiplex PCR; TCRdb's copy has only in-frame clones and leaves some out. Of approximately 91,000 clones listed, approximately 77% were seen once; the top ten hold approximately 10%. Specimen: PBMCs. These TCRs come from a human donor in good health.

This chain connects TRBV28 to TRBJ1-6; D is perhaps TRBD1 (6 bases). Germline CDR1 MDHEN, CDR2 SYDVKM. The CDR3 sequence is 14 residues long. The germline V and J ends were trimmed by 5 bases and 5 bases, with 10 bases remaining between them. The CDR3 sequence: CASSGTYNNSPLHF. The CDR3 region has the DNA TGTGCCAGCAGTGGGACATACAATAATTCACCCCTCCACTTT.

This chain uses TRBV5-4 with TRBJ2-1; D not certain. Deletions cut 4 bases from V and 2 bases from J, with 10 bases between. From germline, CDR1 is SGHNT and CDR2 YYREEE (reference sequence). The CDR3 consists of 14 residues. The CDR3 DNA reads TGTGCCAGCAGCCATATGAGCCCCTACAATGAGCAGTTCTTC. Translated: CASSHMSPYNEQFF.

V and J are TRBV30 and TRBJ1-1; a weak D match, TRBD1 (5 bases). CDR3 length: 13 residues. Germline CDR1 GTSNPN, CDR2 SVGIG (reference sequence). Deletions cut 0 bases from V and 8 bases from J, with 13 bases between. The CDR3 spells CAWSVPTRGEAFF. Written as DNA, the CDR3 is TGTGCCTGGAGTGTGCCAACTCGGGGGGAAGCTTTCTTT.

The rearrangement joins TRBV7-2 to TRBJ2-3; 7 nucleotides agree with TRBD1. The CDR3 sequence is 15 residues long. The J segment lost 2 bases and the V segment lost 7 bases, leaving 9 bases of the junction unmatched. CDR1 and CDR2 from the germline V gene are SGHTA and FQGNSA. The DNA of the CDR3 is TGTGCCAGCACCTCCCGAGGGGGCGTCACAGATACGCAGTATTTT. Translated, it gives CASTSRGGVTDTQYF.

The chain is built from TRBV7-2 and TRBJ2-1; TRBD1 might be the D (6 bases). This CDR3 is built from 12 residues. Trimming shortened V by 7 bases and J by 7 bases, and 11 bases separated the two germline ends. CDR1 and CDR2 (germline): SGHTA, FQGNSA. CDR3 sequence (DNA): TGTGCCAGCACCACCAGGGGAAATGAGCAGTTCTTC. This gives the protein CASTTRGNEQFF.

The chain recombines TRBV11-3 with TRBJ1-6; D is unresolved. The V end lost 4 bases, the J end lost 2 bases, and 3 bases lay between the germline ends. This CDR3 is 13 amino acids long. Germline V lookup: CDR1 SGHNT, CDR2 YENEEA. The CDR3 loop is CASSYTYNSPLHF. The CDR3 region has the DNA TGTGCCAGCAGCTACACCTATAATTCACCCCTCCACTTT.

CDR3 residues: CASSSGLLYEQYF. The CDR3 DNA reads TGTGCCAGCAGCTCGGGACTACTCTACGAGCAGTACTTC. The gene calls are TRBV7-7 and TRBJ2-7; 7 positions match TRBD2. CDR3 length equals 13 residues. Germline lookup yields CDR1 SSHAT and CDR2 FNYEAQ (reference sequence). After removal of 4 bases from V and 3 bases from J, the junction contained 3 bases not matched to a gene.

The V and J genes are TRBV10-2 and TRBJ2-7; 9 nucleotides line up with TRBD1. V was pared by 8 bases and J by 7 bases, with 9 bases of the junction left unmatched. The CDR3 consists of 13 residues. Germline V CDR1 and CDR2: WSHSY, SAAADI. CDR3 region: CASAGTGPGEQYF. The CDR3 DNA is TGCGCCAGCGCCGGGACAGGGCCAGGGGAGCAGTACTTC.

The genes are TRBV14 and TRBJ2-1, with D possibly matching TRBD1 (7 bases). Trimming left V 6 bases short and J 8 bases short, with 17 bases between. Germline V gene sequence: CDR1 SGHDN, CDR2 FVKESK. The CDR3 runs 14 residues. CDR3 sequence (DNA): TGTGCCAGCAGAGGCCAGGGGGGCCTCGATGAGCAGTTCTTC. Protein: CASRGQGGLDEQFF.

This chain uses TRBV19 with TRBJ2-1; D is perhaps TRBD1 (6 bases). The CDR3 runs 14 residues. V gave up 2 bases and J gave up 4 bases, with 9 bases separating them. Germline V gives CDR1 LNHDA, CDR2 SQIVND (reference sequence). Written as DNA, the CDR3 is TGTGCCAGTAGTATAAGGGGACAATACAATGAGCAGTTCTTC. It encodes CASSIRGQYNEQFF.

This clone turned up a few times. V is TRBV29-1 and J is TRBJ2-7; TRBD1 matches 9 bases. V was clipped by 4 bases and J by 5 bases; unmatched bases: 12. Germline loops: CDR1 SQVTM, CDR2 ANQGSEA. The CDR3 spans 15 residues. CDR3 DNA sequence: TGCAGCGTTGCAATACGGACAGGGGTCGGCAACGAGCAGTACTTC. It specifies CSVAIRTGVGNEQYF.

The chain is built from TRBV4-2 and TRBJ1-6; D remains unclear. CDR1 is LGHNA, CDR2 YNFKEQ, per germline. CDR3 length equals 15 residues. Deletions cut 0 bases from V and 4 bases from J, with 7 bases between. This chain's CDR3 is CASSQEGGYNSPLHF. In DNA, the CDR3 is TGTGCCAGCAGCCAAGAGGGAGGATATAATTCACCCCTCCACTTT.

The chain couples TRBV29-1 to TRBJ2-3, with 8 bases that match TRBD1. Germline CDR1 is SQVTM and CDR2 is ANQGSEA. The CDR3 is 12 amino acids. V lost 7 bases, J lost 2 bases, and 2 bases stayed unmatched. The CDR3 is CSGQGPTDTQYF. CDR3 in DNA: TGCAGCGGACAGGGGCCCACAGATACGCAGTATTTT.

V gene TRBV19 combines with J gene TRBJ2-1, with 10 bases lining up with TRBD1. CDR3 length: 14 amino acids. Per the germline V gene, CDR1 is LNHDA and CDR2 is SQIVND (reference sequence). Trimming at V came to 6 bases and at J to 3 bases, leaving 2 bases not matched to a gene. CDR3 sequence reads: CASRGQGVYNEQFF. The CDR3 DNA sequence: TGTGCCAGTAGAGGACAGGGGGTCTACAATGAGCAGTTCTTC.

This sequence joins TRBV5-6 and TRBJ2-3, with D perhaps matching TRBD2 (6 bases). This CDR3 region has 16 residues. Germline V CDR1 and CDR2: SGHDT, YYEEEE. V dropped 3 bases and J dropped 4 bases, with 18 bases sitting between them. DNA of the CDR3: TGTGCCAGCAGCTCGTGGGGTCTAGCGTTCGCAGATACGCAGTATTTT. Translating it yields CASSSWGLAFADTQYF.

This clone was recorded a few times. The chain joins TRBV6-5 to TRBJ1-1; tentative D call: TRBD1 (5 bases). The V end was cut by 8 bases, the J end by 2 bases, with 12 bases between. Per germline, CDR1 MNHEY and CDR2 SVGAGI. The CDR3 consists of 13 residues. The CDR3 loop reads CASRRQQNTEAFF. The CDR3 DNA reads TGTGCCAGCCGACGACAGCAAAACACTGAAGCTTTCTTT.

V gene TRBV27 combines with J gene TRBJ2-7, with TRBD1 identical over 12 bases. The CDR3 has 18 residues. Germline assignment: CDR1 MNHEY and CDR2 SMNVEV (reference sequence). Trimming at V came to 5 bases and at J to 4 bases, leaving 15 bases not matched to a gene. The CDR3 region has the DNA TGTGCCAGCAGTCGGGGACAGGGGGCGAGTTCCTCAAATTACGAGCAGTACTTC. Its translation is CASSRGQGASSSNYEQYF.